The clone carrying this TCR beta chain came up once. Its antigen remains unidentified. In germline, CDR1 is MNHEY, CDR2 SMNVEV (reference sequence). The V segment lost 4 bases and the J segment 0 bases; nucleotides outside the gene matches: 1. The CDR3 is 14 residues long. The naive CD8 population came from CD45RO-negative cells selected for CCR7, without terminally differentiated effector memory CD45RA+ cells. The data are from a study of shared clonotypes between healthy human individuals. Regarding the study as a whole: Shared across several donors were around 5% of the naive CD4 clonotypes.

Clones were sequenced by immunoSEQ multiplex PCR, and TCRdb holds only the in-frame ones, with some missing. The sample has around 2,000,000 clones; approximately 95% are singletons. The sequence derives from a man younger than 30 in good health. This chain connects TRBV27 to TRBJ2-7; 9 bases are a match to TRBD1. Sequenced: naive CD8+ T cells sorted from blood. The CDR3 protein is CASSWDRVSYEQYF. For the CDR3, the DNA is TGTGCCAGCAGTTGGGACAGGGTCTCCTACGAGCAGTACTTC.